What follows are 11 T cell receptor beta chains derived from one specimen sequenced in a study of T cell responses to AZD1222 COVID-19 vaccine. Produced via immunoSEQ multiplex PCR; TCRdb's table is partial and in-frame only. The sample has 85,000 to 130,000 clones, around 91% seen once. Sequenced material: peripheral blood, taken on day 0 of AZD1222 vaccination. These receptors were taken from an adult in good health.

V usage is TRBV6-5 and J usage is TRBJ2-5; no firm D call. V was shortened by 0 bases and J by 5 bases, with 10 bases between the two germline ends. The CDR3 contains 14 residues. Germline V gene lookup returns CDR1 MNHEY and CDR2 SVGAGI. The CDR3 DNA follows: TGTGCCAGCAGTTACTCGGGTAGCCGGGAGACCCAGTACTTC. As protein: CASSYSGSRETQYF.

The chain combines TRBV2 with TRBJ2-2; D call uncertain. Between the trimmed V and J ends, which lost 3 bases and 0 bases, there was a span of 11 bases. CDR1 SNHLY and CDR2 FYNNEI come from the germline V gene. The CDR3 covers 16 residues. CDR3 in amino acids: CASSEGDSTNTGELFF. The CDR3 DNA reads TGTGCCAGCAGTGAGGGCGATAGTACGAACACCGGGGAGCTGTTTTTT.

The chain joins TRBV6-5 to TRBJ1-3, with 7 positions matching TRBD1. This CDR3 is built from 14 residues. After removal of 0 bases from V and 4 bases from J, the junction contained 0 bases not matched to a gene. The germline V gene has CDR1 MNHEY and CDR2 SVGAGI. The CDR3 nucleotides are TGTGCCAGCAGTTACTCAGGGGGCGGAAACACCATATATTTT. This gives the protein CASSYSGGGNTIYF.

This rearrangement joins TRBV5-1 to TRBJ2-7, with 9 bases matching TRBD1. This CDR3 has 13 amino acids. The J segment lost 5 bases and the V segment lost 3 bases, leaving 3 bases of the junction unmatched. Germline CDR1 reads SGHRS; CDR2 reads YFSETQ. This chain's CDR3 is CASSWGQGNEQYF. CDR3 sequence (DNA): TGCGCCAGCAGCTGGGGACAGGGCAACGAGCAGTACTTC.

V usage is TRBV4-1 and J usage is TRBJ2-1; TRBD2 might be the D (7 bases). The V gene's germline CDR1 is MGHRA and CDR2 YSYEKL. Trimming removed 3 bases at V and 3 bases at J, with 15 bases between. The length of the CDR3 is 16 residues. CDR3 coding DNA: TGCGCCAGCAGCCATGCAAGGGGGGGCAACTACAATGAGCAGTTCTTC. Amino acid sequence: CASSHARGGNYNEQFF.

This chain connects TRBV19 to TRBJ1-5, with 8 bases matching TRBD1. The CDR3 runs 15 residues. V trimming: 6 bases; J trimming: 3 bases; junction bases outside the gene matches: 7. Germline V gives CDR1 LNHDA, CDR2 SQIVND (reference sequence). CDR3 amino acids: CASSRQGTPNQPQHF. In DNA form, the CDR3 reads TGTGCCAGTAGCCGACAGGGGACCCCCAATCAGCCCCAGCATTTT.

The chain has TRBV25-1 and TRBJ1-3, with D unresolved. Per germline, CDR1 MGHDK and CDR2 SYGVNS. Trimming pared 8 bases from V and 3 bases from J, leaving 5 bases between. This CDR3 has 11 residues. The CDR3: CASALGNTIYF. Written as DNA, the CDR3 is TGTGCCAGCGCCCTTGGAAACACCATATATTTT.

This clone is a singleton in its sample. V and J are TRBV30 and TRBJ2-5, with 7 nucleotides matching TRBD1. This CDR3 comprises 13 residues. CDR1 and CDR2 from the germline V gene are GTSNPN and SVGIG (reference sequence). V dropped 8 bases and J dropped 1; count of bases not matched to a gene: 7. CDR3 coding DNA: TGTGCCGGCTCGACAGGGACCCAAGAGACCCAGTACTTC. Protein sequence: CAGSTGTQETQYF. The whole variable domain, remainder taken from reference TRBV30 and TRBJ2-5, is SQTIHQWPATLVQPVGSPLSLECTVEGTSNPNLYWYRQAAGRGLQLLFYSVGIGQISSEVPQNLSASRPQDRQFILSSKKLLLSDSGFYLCAGSTGTQETQYFGPGTRLLVL.

This chain connects TRBV27 to TRBJ2-1; 8 bases are shared with TRBD2. Germline V lookup: CDR1 MNHEY, CDR2 SMNVEV (reference sequence). Losses at the gene ends were 4 bases for V and 8 bases for J; bases not matched to a gene: 10. This CDR3 spans 15 amino acids. In DNA form, the CDR3 reads TGTGCCAGCAGTTCCGGGACTAGATCACTCCATGAGCAGTTCTTC. The encoded protein is CASSSGTRSLHEQFF.

The chain combines TRBV6-5 with TRBJ1-1, with 10 bases fitting TRBD1. Trimming at V came to 4 bases and at J to 7 bases, leaving 6 bases not matched to a gene. The CDR3 sequence is 14 residues long. From germline, CDR1 is MNHEY and CDR2 SVGAGI. The CDR3 sequence is CASSLDRGPGEAFF. The CDR3 coding sequence is TGTGCCAGCAGTTTAGACAGGGGGCCAGGTGAAGCTTTCTTT.

The CDR3 coding sequence is TGCGCCAGCAGCATAGCGACAGGGAATAGGGGCGAGCAGTACTTC. Amino acid sequence: CASSIATGNRGEQYF. V is TRBV5-1 and J is TRBJ2-7; 7 nucleotides line up with TRBD1. Germline CDR1 SGHRS, CDR2 YFSETQ. This CDR3 region has 15 residues. The V gene end was trimmed by 4 bases and the J gene end by 6 bases; junction bases not matched to a gene: 13.